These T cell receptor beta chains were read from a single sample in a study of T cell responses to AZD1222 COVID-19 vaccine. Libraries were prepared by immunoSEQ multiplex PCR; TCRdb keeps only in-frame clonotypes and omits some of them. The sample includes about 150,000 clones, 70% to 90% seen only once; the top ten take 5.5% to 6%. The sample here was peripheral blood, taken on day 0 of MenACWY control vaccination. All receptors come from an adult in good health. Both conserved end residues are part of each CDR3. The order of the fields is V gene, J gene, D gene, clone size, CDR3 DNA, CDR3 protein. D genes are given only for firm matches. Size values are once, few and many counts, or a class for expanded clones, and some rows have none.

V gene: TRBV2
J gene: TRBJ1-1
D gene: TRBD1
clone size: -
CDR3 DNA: TGTGCCAGCAGTGAGGGGGGACAGCACCGTTTGAACACTGAAGCTTTCTTT
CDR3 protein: CASSEGGQHRLNTEAFF

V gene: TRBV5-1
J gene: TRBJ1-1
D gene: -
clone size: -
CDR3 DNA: TGCGCCAGCAGCTTGGCCGGGGGAAGTAACACTGAAGCTTTCTTT
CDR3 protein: CASSLAGGSNTEAFF

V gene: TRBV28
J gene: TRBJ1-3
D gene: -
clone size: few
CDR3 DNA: TGTGCCTCCGGAACTGGACGGGTCTATGGAAACACCATATATTTT
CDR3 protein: CASGTGRVYGNTIYF

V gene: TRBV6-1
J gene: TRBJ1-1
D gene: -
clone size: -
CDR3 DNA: TGTGCCAGCAGTGAAGCGCTCTGGGGACCTGAAGCTTTCTTT
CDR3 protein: CASSEALWGPEAFF

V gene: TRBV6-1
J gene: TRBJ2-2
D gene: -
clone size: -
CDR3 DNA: TGTGCCAGCAGTGTTAATCCAGCGCCCAACACCGGGGAGCTGTTTTTT
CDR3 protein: CASSVNPAPNTGELFF

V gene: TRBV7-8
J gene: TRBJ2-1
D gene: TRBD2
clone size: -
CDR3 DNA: TGTGCCAGCAGCCCTGGTAGCGGGGGTCTCTCCTACAATGAGCAGTTCTTC
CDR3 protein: CASSPGSGGLSYNEQFF

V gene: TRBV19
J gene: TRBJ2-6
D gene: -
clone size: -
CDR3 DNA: TGTGCCAGTAGGGGGTTTTGGGCAGCCGGGGCCAACGTCCTGACTTTC
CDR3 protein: CASRGFWAAGANVLTF

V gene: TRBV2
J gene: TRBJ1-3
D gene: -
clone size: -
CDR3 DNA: TGTGCCAGCAGTGAAATTTCCGGAAACACCATATATTTT
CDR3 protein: CASSEISGNTIYF

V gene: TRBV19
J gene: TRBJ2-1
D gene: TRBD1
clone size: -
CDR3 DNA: TGTGCCAGTAGTCCTCTTAACAGGGGTAACTACAATGAGCAGTTCTTC
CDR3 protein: CASSPLNRGNYNEQFF

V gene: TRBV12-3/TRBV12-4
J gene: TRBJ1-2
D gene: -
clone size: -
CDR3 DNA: TGTGCCAGCAGTCCAGGGCAGGACTATGGCTACACCTTC
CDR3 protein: CASSPGQDYGYTF

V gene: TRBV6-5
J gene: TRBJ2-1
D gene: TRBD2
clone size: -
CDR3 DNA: TGTGCCAGCAGTCGGGAGCGGGGGGTCTACAATGAGCAGTTCTTC
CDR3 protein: CASSRERGVYNEQFF

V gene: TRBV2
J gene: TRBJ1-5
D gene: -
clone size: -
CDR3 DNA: TGTGCCAGCAGTTGGGGGACGGGGGATCAGCCCCAGCATTTT
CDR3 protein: CASSWGTGDQPQHF

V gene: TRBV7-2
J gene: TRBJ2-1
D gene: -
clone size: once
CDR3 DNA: TGTGCCAGCAGCTTAGGGGTTTTTAGGGGCGATGAGCAGTTCTTC
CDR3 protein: CASSLGVFRGDEQFF

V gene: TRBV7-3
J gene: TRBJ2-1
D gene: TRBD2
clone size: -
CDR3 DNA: TGTGCCAGCAGCCTAGCGGCAGTGTCCTACAATGAGCAGTTCTTC
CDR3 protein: CASSLAAVSYNEQFF

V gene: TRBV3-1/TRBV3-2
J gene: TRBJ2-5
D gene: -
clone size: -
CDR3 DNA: TGTGCCAGCAGCCAAAGGGACTTCCAAGAGACCCAGTACTTC
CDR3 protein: CASSQRDFQETQYF

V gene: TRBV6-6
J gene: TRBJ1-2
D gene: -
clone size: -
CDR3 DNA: TGTGCCAGCAGTTACTCGACAGGAGATAACTATGGCTACACCTTC
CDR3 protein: CASSYSTGDNYGYTF

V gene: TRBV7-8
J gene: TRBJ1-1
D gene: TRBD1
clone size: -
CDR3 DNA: TGTGCCAGCAGCCGGGGACAGGGGACTGAAGCTTTCTTT
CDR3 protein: CASSRGQGTEAFF

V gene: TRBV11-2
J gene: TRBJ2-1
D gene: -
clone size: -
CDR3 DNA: TGTGCCAGCAGCTTGCCGGGGGTATACAATGAGCAGTTCTTC
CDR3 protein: CASSLPGVYNEQFF

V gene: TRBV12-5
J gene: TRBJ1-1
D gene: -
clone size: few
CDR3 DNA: TGTGCTAGTGGTTTATGGATGGAGGCGGCTTTCTTT
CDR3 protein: CASGLWMEAAFF

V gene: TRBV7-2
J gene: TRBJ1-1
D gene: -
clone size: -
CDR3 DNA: TGTGCCAGCAGCCCCCGTCAGCGGTCAAGAGATGCTGAAGCTTTCTTT
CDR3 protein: CASSPRQRSRDAEAFF

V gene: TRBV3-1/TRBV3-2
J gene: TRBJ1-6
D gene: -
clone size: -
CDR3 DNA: TGTGCCAGCAGCCAAGAGCAAGCGTACTTTTCACCCCTCCACTTT
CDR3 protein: CASSQEQAYFSPLHF

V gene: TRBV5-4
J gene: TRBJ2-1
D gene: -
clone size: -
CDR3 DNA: TGTGCCAGCAGCTTGGGATCGACCTCCTACAATGAGCAGTTCTTC
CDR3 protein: CASSLGSTSYNEQFF

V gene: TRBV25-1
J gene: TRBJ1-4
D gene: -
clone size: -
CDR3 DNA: TGTGCCAGCGACCTACCAATTAAGGAAAAACTGTTTTTT
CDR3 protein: CASDLPIKEKLFF

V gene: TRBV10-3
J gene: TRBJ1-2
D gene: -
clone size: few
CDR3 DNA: TGTGCCATCAGTGAGTCTGGGCAGGTCTATGGCTACACCTTC
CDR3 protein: CAISESGQVYGYTF

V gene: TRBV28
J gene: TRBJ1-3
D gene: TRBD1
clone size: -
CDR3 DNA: TGTGCCAGCAGTCCACGGGACAGGGGGTATGGAAACACCATATATTTT
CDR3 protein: CASSPRDRGYGNTIYF